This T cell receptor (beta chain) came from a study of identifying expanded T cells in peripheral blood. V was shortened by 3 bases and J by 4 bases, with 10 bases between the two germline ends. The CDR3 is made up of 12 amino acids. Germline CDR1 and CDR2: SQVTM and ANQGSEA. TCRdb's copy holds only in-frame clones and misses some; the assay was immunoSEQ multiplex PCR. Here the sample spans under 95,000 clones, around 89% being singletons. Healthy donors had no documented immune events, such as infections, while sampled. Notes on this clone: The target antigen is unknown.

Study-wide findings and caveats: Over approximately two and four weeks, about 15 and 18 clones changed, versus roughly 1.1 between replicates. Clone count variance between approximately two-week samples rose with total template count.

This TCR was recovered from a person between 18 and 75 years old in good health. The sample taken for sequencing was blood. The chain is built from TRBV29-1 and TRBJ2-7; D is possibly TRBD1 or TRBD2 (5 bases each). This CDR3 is CSVDRDGYEQYF. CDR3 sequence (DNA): TGCAGCGTTGACAGGGACGGATACGAGCAGTACTTC.